The rows below give T cell receptor beta chains drawn from one sample of a study of T cell responses to AZD1222 COVID-19 vaccine. Generated by immunoSEQ multiplex PCR, the TCRdb table keeps only in-frame clones and is missing some. Here the sample spans tens of thousands of clones, about 85% being singletons. The sequenced sample was peripheral blood, obtained on day 0 of AZD1222 vaccination. These receptors all come from an adult in good health. Both conserved end residues are part of each CDR3. A D gene is named only where the DNA matches it firmly. Size is stated for part of the rows, as once, few or many counts, or as a class when the clone is expanded.

CDR3: CASVGRSGAYGYTF
DNA: TGTGCCAGCGTCGGGCGGTCAGGGGCCTATGGCTACACCTTC
V: TRBV13
size: NA
D: NA
J: TRBJ1-2

CDR3: CASRGSRTGEKLFF
DNA: TGTGCCAGCAGAGGGTCGAGGACGGGCGAAAAACTGTTTTTT
V: TRBV6-5
size: NA
D: NA
J: TRBJ1-4

CDR3: CASSPTGQGSEAFF
DNA: TGTGCCAGCAGCCCAACCGGACAGGGTAGTGAAGCTTTCTTT
V: TRBV9
size: NA
D: TRBD1
J: TRBJ1-1

CDR3: CASSLAGTGEQFF
DNA: TGTGCCAGCAGCTTAGCGGGGACGGGTGAGCAGTTCTTC
V: TRBV7-2
size: few
D: NA
J: TRBJ2-1

CDR3: CASSLTSGGAPDTQYF
DNA: TGTGCCAGCAGCTTGACTAGCGGGGGGGCGCCAGATACGCAGTATTTT
V: TRBV5-4
size: NA
D: TRBD2
J: TRBJ2-3

CDR3: CASSSPAGTNYGYTF
DNA: TGCGCCAGCAGCTCGCCGGCGGGTACTAACTATGGCTACACCTTC
V: TRBV5-1
size: NA
D: NA
J: TRBJ1-2

CDR3: CASRQDRGSYEQYF
DNA: TGTGCCAGCAGACAGGACAGGGGATCTTACGAGCAGTACTTC
V: TRBV5-6
size: NA
D: TRBD1
J: TRBJ2-7

CDR3: CAISSIAGGDYGYTF
DNA: TGTGCCATCAGCTCCATCGCAGGGGGCGACTATGGCTACACCTTC
V: TRBV10-3
size: once
D: TRBD1
J: TRBJ1-2

CDR3: CASGPPLVTQYF
DNA: TGTGCCTCGGGCCCGCCTCTTGTGACCCAGTACTTC
V: TRBV6-5
size: NA
D: NA
J: TRBJ2-5

CDR3: CASSGDGFEQFF
DNA: TGTGCCAGCAGCGGGGACGGGTTCGAGCAGTTCTTC
V: TRBV9
size: NA
D: NA
J: TRBJ2-1

CDR3: CAISPHPGTGELFF
DNA: TGTGCCATCAGTCCCCATCCGGGCACCGGGGAGCTGTTTTTT
V: TRBV10-3
size: NA
D: NA
J: TRBJ2-2

CDR3: CASSGLNQPQHF
DNA: TGTGCCAGCAGTGGCCTAAATCAGCCCCAGCATTTT
V: TRBV2
size: NA
D: NA
J: TRBJ1-5

CDR3: CASSQTSGGYYNEQFF
DNA: TGTGCCAGCAGTCAGACTAGCGGGGGCTACTACAATGAGCAGTTCTTC
V: TRBV2
size: once
D: TRBD2
J: TRBJ2-1

CDR3: CASSPNRDSANTQYF
DNA: TGTGCCAGCAGCCCCAATAGGGATTCAGCGAATACGCAGTATTTT
V: TRBV6-5
size: NA
D: NA
J: TRBJ2-3

CDR3: CASSSQVGRSGNTIYF
DNA: TGTGCCAGCAGTTCTCAAGTCGGTCGGTCTGGAAACACCATATATTTT
V: TRBV6-5
size: few
D: NA
J: TRBJ1-3

CDR3: CASSASVRAGALRGELFF
DNA: TGTGCCAGCAGTGCCAGCGTTCGAGCGGGGGCCCTCAGGGGGGAGCTGTTTTTT
V: TRBV6-1
size: NA
D: TRBD2
J: TRBJ2-2

CDR3: CASSSDRAHNSPLHF
DNA: TGTGCCAGCAGCTCGGACAGGGCCCATAATTCACCCCTCCACTTT
V: TRBV13
size: few
D: TRBD1
J: TRBJ1-6

CDR3: CASSEQGGIYSPLHF
DNA: TGTGCCAGCAGCGAACAGGGGGGGATTTATTCACCCCTCCACTTT
V: TRBV7-2
size: NA
D: TRBD1
J: TRBJ1-6

CDR3: CASSPSTATYEQYF
DNA: TGTGCCAGCTCACCCTCGACAGCCACCTACGAGCAGTACTTC
V: TRBV18
size: NA
D: NA
J: TRBJ2-7

CDR3: CATTPGGLMNTEAFF
DNA: TGTGCCACCACCCCGGGGGGCCTCATGAACACTGAAGCTTTCTTT
V: TRBV15
size: once
D: NA
J: TRBJ1-1

CDR3: CASRSSGANVLTF
DNA: TGTGCCAGCAGGAGCTCTGGGGCCAACGTCCTGACTTTC
V: TRBV28
size: NA
D: NA
J: TRBJ2-6

CDR3: CASSPTPSRAWYEQYF
DNA: TGTGCCAGTAGTCCAACCCCCAGTAGGGCATGGTACGAGCAGTACTTC
V: TRBV19
size: NA
D: NA
J: TRBJ2-7

CDR3: CASTPDPGNRGYTF
DNA: TGTGCCAGCACCCCCGACCCTGGCAACCGTGGCTACACCTTC
V: TRBV7-9
size: NA
D: NA
J: TRBJ1-2

CDR3: CASSGDRSGANVLTF
DNA: TGTGCCAGCAGTGGGGACAGATCTGGGGCCAACGTCCTGACTTTC
V: TRBV2
size: NA
D: TRBD1
J: TRBJ2-6

CDR3: CATSDGRVVALRYF
DNA: TGTGCCACCAGTGATGGCAGGGTAGTTGCCCTGAGGTATTTT
V: TRBV24-1
size: NA
D: NA
J: TRBJ2-3

CDR3: CASSGAGNTIYF
DNA: TGTGCCAGCTCGGGAGCTGGAAACACCATATATTTT
V: TRBV6-6
size: NA
D: NA
J: TRBJ1-3

CDR3: CASSSIGTGEEKLFF
DNA: TGTGCCAGCAGCTCGATCGGGACAGGGGAGGAAAAACTGTTTTTT
V: TRBV7-9
size: NA
D: TRBD1
J: TRBJ1-4

CDR3: CASSLGSGTQETQYF
DNA: TGTGCCAGCAGCTTAGGTTCAGGAACCCAAGAGACCCAGTACTTC
V: TRBV7-6
size: once
D: NA
J: TRBJ2-5

CDR3: CASSSLMNTEAFF
DNA: TGTGCCAGCAGTTCTTTAATGAACACTGAAGCTTTCTTT
V: TRBV28
size: NA
D: NA
J: TRBJ1-1

CDR3: CASSLLDPGELFF
DNA: TGTGCCAGCAGCCTACTAGACCCCGGGGAGCTGTTTTTT
V: TRBV14
size: NA
D: NA
J: TRBJ2-2

CDR3: CASSDSRSPPYEQYF
DNA: TGTGCCAGCAGTGACTCGAGGTCGCCGCCCTACGAGCAGTACTTC
V: TRBV6-4
size: NA
D: NA
J: TRBJ2-7

CDR3: CASSLARAETTDTQYF
DNA: TGCGCCAGCAGCTTGGCCCGGGCCGAAACCACAGATACGCAGTATTTT
V: TRBV5-1
size: NA
D: NA
J: TRBJ2-3

CDR3: CASTGDRGSNTEAFF
DNA: TGTGCCAGCACCGGGGACAGGGGGTCGAACACTGAAGCTTTCTTT
V: TRBV5-8
size: NA
D: TRBD1
J: TRBJ1-1

CDR3: CASIAGPSYEQYF
DNA: TGTGCCAGCATCGCCGGCCCGTCCTACGAGCAGTACTTC
V: TRBV6-5
size: NA
D: NA
J: TRBJ2-7

CDR3: CASMMNTEAFF
DNA: TGTGCCAGTATGATGAACACTGAAGCTTTCTTT
V: TRBV6-5
size: NA
D: NA
J: TRBJ1-1

CDR3: CASSIGTGSQPQHF
DNA: TGTGCCAGTAGTATAGGAACAGGGTCGCAGCCCCAGCATTTT
V: TRBV19
size: NA
D: NA
J: TRBJ1-5

CDR3: CAIRETSTDTQYF
DNA: TGTGCCATCAGAGAGACTAGCACAGATACGCAGTATTTT
V: TRBV10-3
size: NA
D: NA
J: TRBJ2-3

CDR3: CASSATANQETQYF
DNA: TGTGCCAGCAGCGCGACAGCCAACCAAGAGACCCAGTACTTC
V: TRBV9
size: NA
D: NA
J: TRBJ2-5

CDR3: CASTDGQLYGYTF
DNA: TGCGCCAGCACAGACGGACAGCTCTATGGCTACACCTTC
V: TRBV5-1
size: NA
D: NA
J: TRBJ1-2

CDR3: CASSLVGTGPNYGYTF
DNA: TGTGCCAGCAGCTTGGTTGGGACAGGGCCTAACTATGGCTACACCTTC
V: TRBV5-6
size: few
D: TRBD1
J: TRBJ1-2

CDR3: CASMRGAGNTEAFF
DNA: TGCGCCAGCATGCGGGGGGCAGGGAACACTGAAGCTTTCTTT
V: TRBV5-1
size: NA
D: NA
J: TRBJ1-1

CDR3: CASSSRLTGMAHEQYF
DNA: TGTGCCAGCAGCTCCCGCTTGACAGGGATGGCGCACGAGCAGTACTTC
V: TRBV7-9
size: NA
D: TRBD1
J: TRBJ2-7

CDR3: CATSDLRVPWTGFSPLHF
DNA: TGTGCCACCAGTGATTTGCGTGTTCCGTGGACAGGGTTTTCACCCCTCCACTTT
V: TRBV24-1
size: NA
D: TRBD1
J: TRBJ1-6

CDR3: CASSQESPGVRRNTGELFF
DNA: TGCGCCAGCAGCCAAGAGTCTCCTGGGGTTAGGAGGAACACCGGGGAGCTGTTTTTT
V: TRBV4-3
size: NA
D: NA
J: TRBJ2-2

CDR3: CASSSEINYGYTF
DNA: TGTGCCAGCAGCTCCGAGATAAACTATGGCTACACCTTC
V: TRBV7-8
size: NA
D: NA
J: TRBJ1-2

CDR3: CAISPRGRDTEAFF
DNA: TGTGCCATCAGCCCCAGGGGGCGCGACACTGAAGCTTTCTTT
V: TRBV10-3
size: NA
D: TRBD1
J: TRBJ1-1

CDR3: CASSSDRTSTNEKLFF
DNA: TGTGCCAGCAGCTCTGACAGGACGTCAACTAATGAAAAACTGTTTTTT
V: TRBV7-9
size: NA
D: NA
J: TRBJ1-4

CDR3: CASSSYSGGATDTQYF
DNA: TGTGCCAGCAGCTCCTATAGCGGGGGGGCGACAGATACGCAGTATTTT
V: TRBV13
size: NA
D: TRBD2
J: TRBJ2-3

CDR3: CASSPLDRGDQPQHF
DNA: TGTGCCAGCAGCCCCCTGGACAGGGGGGATCAGCCCCAGCATTTT
V: TRBV6-2/TRBV6-3
size: NA
D: TRBD1
J: TRBJ1-5

CDR3: CASSPPPGLPQHF
DNA: TGTGCCAGCAGCCCCCCCCCTGGGCTGCCCCAGCATTTT
V: TRBV6-5
size: NA
D: NA
J: TRBJ1-5

CDR3: CAISEVADQETQYF
DNA: TGTGCCATCAGTGAAGTGGCGGACCAAGAGACCCAGTACTTC
V: TRBV10-3
size: NA
D: NA
J: TRBJ2-5

CDR3: CASSFSGEETEAFF
DNA: TGTGCCAGCAGTTTCTCAGGGGAAGAGACTGAAGCTTTCTTT
V: TRBV7-3
size: NA
D: NA
J: TRBJ1-1

CDR3: CASKPGTGNSPLHF
DNA: TGTGCCAGTAAGCCCGGGACGGGTAATTCACCCCTCCACTTT
V: TRBV19
size: NA
D: NA
J: TRBJ1-6

CDR3: CASSVIGGAGDNEQFF
DNA: TGTGCCAGCAGCGTGATAGGGGGCGCGGGCGACAATGAGCAGTTCTTC
V: TRBV9
size: NA
D: TRBD1
J: TRBJ2-1

CDR3: CASSRTGMQETQYF
DNA: TGTGCCAGCAGCCGGACCGGGATGCAAGAGACCCAGTACTTC
V: TRBV11-2
size: NA
D: NA
J: TRBJ2-5

CDR3: CASRIGTEGRNNEQFF
DNA: TGTGCCAGCAGGATCGGGACGGAGGGTCGAAACAATGAGCAGTTCTTC
V: TRBV5-4
size: once
D: NA
J: TRBJ2-1

CDR3: CASSPLGDRSFTDTQYF
DNA: TGTGCCAGCAGCCCCCTGGGGGACAGGAGTTTCACAGATACGCAGTATTTT
V: TRBV4-2
size: NA
D: TRBD1
J: TRBJ2-3

CDR3: CASSQGAGGQSYEQYF
DNA: TGCGCCAGCAGCCAAGGGGCAGGGGGACAGAGCTACGAGCAGTACTTC
V: TRBV4-3
size: NA
D: TRBD1
J: TRBJ2-7

CDR3: CAWSAPGGNYGYTF
DNA: TGTGCCTGGAGTGCACCAGGAGGGAACTATGGCTACACCTTC
V: TRBV30
size: NA
D: NA
J: TRBJ1-2

CDR3: CATHGGAGLAGNEQFF
DNA: TGTGCCACCCACGGGGGAGCGGGACTAGCGGGGAATGAGCAGTTCTTC
V: TRBV5-4
size: once
D: TRBD2
J: TRBJ2-1